This T cell receptor beta chain derives from a study of T-cell reconstitution after alpha-beta-depleted transplantation in children (dated by TCRdb to the mid-2010s). For context, the study as a whole: Using TCR repertoire profiling, the study quantitatively followed how T-cell immune reconstitution unfolded in children after TCRalphabeta/CD19-depleted allogeneic hematopoietic cell transplantation.

Points on this clonotype: The target of this receptor is not known. No clone much larger than this one lies a single base away; base qualities are absent.

Libraries came from PCR. These reads were obtained on an Illumina HiSeq 2500. Molecular barcoding was employed in the preparation of TCR libraries, with unique molecular identifiers being used to normalize TCRbeta repertoire quantification. TCRdb reprocessed the public reads (quality trimming at Q25 with fastp, clone calling with MiXCR) and kept in-frame beta chains. Each entry merges the rows of one CDR3 protein and shows their most common DNA and genes. The sample table shows around 340,000 distinct CDR3 sequences, and roughly 14% are seen once. The ten biggest clones cover around 4.5% of the sample. From its cysteine to its phenylalanine, the CDR3 spans 14 amino acids. Just CDR3 DNA is preserved here, 42 bases in frame from base 1. The CDR1 and CDR2 encoded by the germline V gene are MNHNS and SASEGT. Relative to germline, V is missing 5 bases and J is missing 6 bases, with 8 bases of the junction outside any gene match.

The sequence came from a human donor who donated a stem cell graft to a child with Fanconi anemia. The chain is made from TRBV6-1 and TRBJ2-3; TRBD1 fits 7 bases in the junction. This sample comprised PBMCs, obtained from the stem cell graft. The DNA sequence is TGTGCCAGCAGTCGCTATACAGGGGTCGATACGCAGTATTTT. Its protein is CASSRYTGVDTQYF.